These 25 T cell receptor beta chains came from one sample sequenced in a study of blood T cells in healthy people across ages. A J-beta primer mix and a sample-barcoded 5' primer were used in a second PCR of about 7 to 12 cycles. TCRdb fed the 5' RACE reads into MiXCR, producing one record per CDR3 protein. The table lists fewer than 800,000 distinct CDR3 sequences, approximately 25% of them singletons. Another study also made use of these data, one on T cells of mothers and their children.

Sequenced sample: blood. These TCRs come from a boy younger than 18 in good health.

This clonotype was observed a few times. J is TRBJ2-5 and V is TRBV4-1; unclear D gene. CDR1 is MGHRA, CDR2 YSYEKL, per germline. Trimming stripped 2 bases from V and 1 base from J, with 5 bases between. The length of the CDR3 is 13 residues. In DNA form, the CDR3 reads TGCGCCAGCAGCCAACCAGGCCAAGAGACCCAGTACTTC. It specifies CASSQPGQETQYF.

The rearrangement links TRBV11-2 to TRBJ2-2, with TRBD2 matching 7 bases. The CDR3 sequence is 15 residues long. Germline V gives CDR1 SGHAT, CDR2 FQNNGV. V lost 7 bases and J lost 6; bases outside the gene matches: 11. In DNA, the CDR3 is TGTGCCAGCACCCCCGGACTAGGCTTCCCCGGGGAGCTGTTTTTT. This codes for CASTPGLGFPGELFF.

A few counts support this clonotype. The chain joins TRBV7-2 to TRBJ2-7; no reliable D call. The V and J ends lost 4 bases and 1 base respectively, with 8 bases between them. Germline CDR1 SGHTA, CDR2 FQGNSA. The CDR3 sequence is 13 residues long. The CDR3 sequence is CASSWPKSYEQYF. As DNA, the CDR3 is TGTGCCAGCAGCTGGCCAAAATCCTACGAGCAGTACTTC. Together with reference TRBV7-2 and TRBJ2-7, the CDR3 gives the full variable domain: GAGVSQSPSNKVTEKGKDVELRCDPISGHTALYWYRQSLGQGLEFLIYFQGNSAPDKSGLPSDRFSAERTGGSVSTLTIQRTQQEDSAVYLCASSWPKSYEQYFGPGTRLTVT.

The chain has TRBV6-5 and TRBJ2-5; TRBD2 agrees at 12 bases. V was clipped by 2 bases and J by 3 bases; unmatched bases: 7. The CDR3 totals 17 residues. CDR1 and CDR2 (germline): MNHEY, SVGAGI. DNA for the CDR3: TGTGCCAGCAGTTACACACTAGCGGGGGGCCTGGAAGAGACCCAGTACTTC. Amino acids: CASSYTLAGGLEETQYF.

This rearrangement joins TRBV4-3 to TRBJ2-7; no clear D. The ends were cut back, 0 bases at V and 3 bases at J, with 9 bases in the middle. This CDR3 spans 14 amino acids. CDR1 LGHNA and CDR2 YSLEER come from the germline V gene. CDR3: CASSQDYQSYEQYF. Written as DNA, the CDR3 is TGCGCCAGCAGCCAAGACTACCAGAGCTACGAGCAGTACTTC.

The CDR3 DNA follows: TGTGCCAGCAGGCCGGGGACGTCGAGAAAAGAGACCCAGTACTTC. Encoded protein: CASRPGTSRKETQYF. The V and J genes are TRBV27 and TRBJ2-1; the D call may be TRBD1 or TRBD2 (5 bases each). The better agreement between TRBJ2-5 and the DNA end casts doubt on the J call. Germline V CDR1 and CDR2: MNHEY, SMNVEV (reference sequence). The CDR3 runs 15 residues.

This clonotype was observed a handful of times. The chain carries TRBV28 and TRBJ1-2, with 7 bases matching TRBD1. This CDR3 has 15 residues. Germline V lookup: CDR1 MDHEN, CDR2 SYDVKM. The junction had 16 bases not matched to a gene; V was cut back by 7 bases and J by 8 bases. This chain's CDR3 is CASTTQGGGAAGYTF. The CDR3 nucleotides are TGTGCCAGCACCACCCAGGGAGGGGGCGCAGCCGGCTACACCTTC.

The chain recombines TRBV5-6 with TRBJ2-5; D call uncertain. The J call could be wrong; TRBJ2-7 is a better fit for the DNA end. The CDR3 has 13 residues. Germline assignment: CDR1 SGHDT and CDR2 YYEEEE. CDR3 nucleotide sequence: TGTGCCAGCAGCTTTGGAGAATTTTACGAGCAGTACTTC. Translated, it gives CASSFGEFYEQYF.

This clonotype was seen only a few times. The chain links TRBV5-6 to TRBJ1-2, with D perhaps matching TRBD1 (5 bases). CDR1 SGHDT and CDR2 YYEEEE come from the germline V gene. The CDR3 length is 14 residues. The V end lost 5 bases, the J end lost 0 bases, and 11 bases lay between the germline ends. The CDR3 region has the DNA TGTGCCAGCAGTCCCGGGACTGCTAACTATGGCTACACCTTC. Its translation: CASSPGTANYGYTF. The whole variable domain, filled in from reference TRBV5-6 and TRBJ1-2, reads DAGVTQSPTHLIKTRGQQVTLRCSPKSGHDTVSWYQQALGQGPQFIFQYYEEEERQRGNFPDRFSGHQFPNYSSELNVNALLLGDSALYLCASSPGTANYGYTFGSGTRLTVV.

The chain couples TRBV6-5 to TRBJ1-1; maybe TRBD1 (5 bases). The CDR3 length is 14 residues. Per the germline V gene, CDR1 is MNHEY and CDR2 is SVGAGI. The V and J ends lost 5 bases and 5 bases respectively, with 15 bases between them. CDR3: CASSTGTSGTEAFF. DNA of the CDR3: TGTGCCAGCAGTACCGGGACCTCGGGGACTGAAGCTTTCTTT.

The chain employs TRBV28 and TRBJ2-7; 7 bases map to TRBD2. V shed 3 bases, J shed 6 bases, and the junction held 14 bases outside the gene matches. CDR3 length equals 16 residues. Germline assignment: CDR1 MDHEN and CDR2 SYDVKM. The CDR3 sequence: CASSFERSGIRREQYF. CDR3 nucleotide sequence: TGTGCCAGCAGTTTCGAGAGGAGCGGGATCAGACGCGAGCAGTACTTC. The whole variable domain, filled in from reference TRBV28 and TRBJ2-7, reads DVKVTQSSRYLVKRTGEKVFLECVQDMDHENMFWYRQDPGLGLRLIYFSYDVKMKEKGDIPEGYSVSREKKERFSLILESASTNQTSMYLCASSFERSGIRREQYFGPGTRLTVT.

The chain has TRBV9 and TRBJ1-6; TRBD1 might be the D (5 bases). CDR1 and CDR2 from the germline V gene are SGDLS and YYNGEE. CDR3 size: 15 residues. Trimming cost V 7 bases and J 7 bases, with 18 bases left between them. The DNA of the CDR3 is TGTGCCAGCGGCCGGGGGGGATTGGACAATTCACCCCTCCACTTT. It yields the protein CASGRGGLDNSPLHF.

The rearrangement joins TRBV9 to TRBJ1-3; D is unclear. CDR3 length equals 16 residues. Trimming pared 0 bases from V and 0 bases from J, leaving 10 bases between. Germline CDR1 reads SGDLS; CDR2 reads YYNGEE. The CDR3 here is CASSVDGSSSGNTIYF. The DNA of the CDR3 is TGTGCCAGCAGCGTAGACGGTTCGAGCTCTGGAAACACCATATATTTT. The full variable domain, in which reference TRBV9 and TRBJ1-3 provide the parts outside the CDR3, is DSGVTQTPKHLITATGQRVTLRCSPRSGDLSVYWYQQSLDQGLQFLIQYYNGEERAKGNILERFSAQQFPDLHSELNLSSLELGDSALYFCASSVDGSSSGNTIYFGEGSWLTVV.

The chain joins TRBV4-1 to TRBJ2-5, with no clear D. CDR1 and CDR2 from the germline V gene are MGHRA and YSYEKL. Trimming left V 0 bases short and J 4 bases short, with 15 bases between. The CDR3 loop spans 16 amino acids. The CDR3: CASSQDKWLSGETQYF. The CDR3 DNA reads as TGCGCCAGCAGCCAAGATAAGTGGCTATCGGGAGAGACCCAGTACTTC.

This clonotype has a count of ten or more. CDR3 loop: CASSHRRVAGGLAKTQYF. The CDR3 DNA reads TGTGCCAGCAGCCATCGGAGGGTAGCGGGAGGGTTGGCAAAGACCCAGTACTTC. The chain combines TRBV7-2 with TRBJ2-5, with 11 bases fitting TRBD2. Trimming at V came to 5 bases and at J to 6 bases, leaving 17 bases not matched to a gene. Per germline, CDR1 SGHTA and CDR2 FQGNSA. There are 18 residues in the CDR3.

This clonotype has just a few counts. The chain joins TRBV12-3 or TRBV12-4 to TRBJ2-2; D remains unclear. The CDR3 contains 15 residues. V lost 6 bases to trimming and J lost 3 bases, with 14 bases between them. Written as DNA, the CDR3 is TGTGCCAGCAGCCCCGGTCTAGGAGACACCGGGGAGCTGTTTTTT. This sequence encodes CASSPGLGDTGELFF.

This clonotype was seen a handful of times. One end of the junction fails to match germline, which may point to a read error. The chain combines TRBV11-2 with TRBJ2-7; D not certain. The CDR3 contains 15 residues. Germline V gene data show CDR1 as SGHAT and CDR2 as FQNNGV. The CDR3: CVSSFVTTPAYEQYF. CDR3 DNA: TGTGTCAGCAGCTTTGTCACGACCCCGGCCTACGAGCAGTACTTC.

In this sample, this clonotype turned up once. The chain has TRBV3-1 and TRBJ2-5; 7 nucleotides align to TRBD2. The J call may be incorrect, as the DNA end agrees better with TRBJ2-7. This CDR3 has 14 amino acids. The germline V gene encodes CDR1 LGHDT and CDR2 YNNKEL (reference sequence). The CDR3 loop reads CASSKRDGDYEQYF. DNA of the CDR3: TGTGCCAGCAGTAAGCGGGACGGAGACTACGAGCAGTACTTC.

V usage is TRBV6-1 and J usage is TRBJ2-5; the match to TRBD1 covers 7 bases. The CDR3 covers 13 residues. Germline assignment: CDR1 MNHNS and CDR2 SASEGT. Trimming took 4 bases from V and 5 from J; bases not matched to a gene: 4. CDR3 protein: CASSVWGQETQYF. In DNA form, the CDR3 reads TGTGCCAGCAGTGTCTGGGGACAGGAGACCCAGTACTTC.

The table lists this clonotype with a few counts. The V and J genes are TRBV12-3 or TRBV12-4 and TRBJ2-4; TRBD2 agrees at 7 bases. The CDR3 runs to 14 residues. V lost 3 bases to trimming and J lost 6 bases; unmatched junction nucleotides: 5. The CDR3 sequence: CASSFGGGLNIQYF. CDR3 sequence (DNA): TGTGCCAGCAGTTTTGGGGGAGGGTTAAACATTCAGTACTTC.

This sequence joins TRBV3-1 and TRBJ1-3; D unresolved. V was cut by 1 base and J by 6 bases, with 7 bases left in between. The CDR3 spans 13 residues. Germline V gives CDR1 LGHDT, CDR2 YNNKEL (reference sequence). The CDR3 region is CASSQGGINTIYF. The CDR3 bases are TGTGCCAGCAGCCAAGGGGGAATAAACACCATATATTTT.

DNA of the CDR3: TGTGCCAGCAGCTTAGGGACAAAAACTAATGAAAAACTGTTTTTT. Its translation: CASSLGTKTNEKLFF. J is TRBJ1-4 and V is TRBV7-2, with D possibly being TRBD1 (5 bases). The V end was cut by 1 base, the J end by 1 base, with 7 bases between. CDR3 length equals 15 residues. Germline-derived CDR1 and CDR2 are SGHTA and FQGNSA.

In this sample, this clonotype turned up a few times. The chain has TRBV4-1 and TRBJ2-1; unclear D gene. CDR1 is MGHRA, CDR2 YSYEKL, per germline. With 1 base removed from V and 9 bases from J, the gap between germline ends came to 16 bases. This CDR3 has 15 amino acids. The chain's CDR3 is CASSQGGPPSLEQFF. In nucleotides, the CDR3 is TGCGCCAGCAGCCAAGGAGGACCACCCAGCCTTGAGCAGTTCTTC.

This clonotype occurred many times. The chain couples TRBV7-9 to TRBJ2-7, with unresolved D. The CDR3 runs to 11 residues. The germline CDR1 and CDR2 sequences are SEHNR and FQNEAQ (reference sequence). The V end lost 5 bases, the J end lost 3 bases, and 5 bases lay between the germline ends. The CDR3 DNA follows: TGTGCCAGCAGCGACAACTACGAGCAGTACTTC. This sequence encodes CASSDNYEQYF.

The V and J genes are TRBV29-1 and TRBJ2-3; D unclear. With 6 bases removed from V and 0 bases from J, the gap between germline ends came to 13 bases. Germline CDR1 SQVTM, CDR2 ANQGSEA. The CDR3 runs 14 residues. The CDR3 region is CSVAGRISTDTQYF. The CDR3 DNA reads as TGCAGCGTGGCTGGACGGATTAGCACAGATACGCAGTATTTT.